This entry describes one TCR beta chain. Trimming took 6 bases from V and 6 from J; bases not matched to a gene: 24. CDR3 length equals 19 residues. Germline V CDR1 and CDR2: MNHEY, SMNVEV (reference sequence). This record comes from a study of shared T cell receptors in the human thymus. This table comes from immunoSEQ multiplex PCR, and its TCRdb copy is limited to in-frame clones, with some not included. The repertoire has hundreds of thousands of clones, approximately 80% of them found once; the top ten carry around 0.012%. This sample also belongs to another study, concerning human thymus T cells.

The TCR originated in a boy in the first two years of life with a congenital heart defect. The chain recombines TRBV27 with TRBJ2-7; 9 nucleotides match TRBD2. The sample taken for sequencing was thymocytes. DNA for the CDR3: TGTGCCAGCAGCATTTTGGGCCCCACGGGTGCGGGAGGGCCTTGCGAGCAGTACTTC. Encoded protein: CASSILGPTGAGGPCEQYF.